This is a list of T cell receptor beta chains from one sample in a study of T cells of healthy individuals. TCRdb independently ran MiXCR on the 5' RACE reads; one entry per CDR3 protein. The sample records 90,000 to 100,000 distinct CDR3 sequences, 17% being singletons. These receptors were obtained from a human donor in good health. Both conserved end residues are part of each CDR3. D genes are given only for firm matches. Expanded clones get a size class; other rows say once, few or many, or leave the size out.

j_gene,d_gene,v_gene,abundance,CDR3nt,CDR3aa
TRBJ2-2,TRBD2,TRBV28,many,TGTGCCAGCAGCCCAGGGACTAGCGGGAAGACCGGGGAGCTGTTTTTT,CASSPGTSGKTGELFF
TRBJ2-5,NA,TRBV5-8,NA,TGTGCCAGCAGCCAGGACTGGGTAAAAGAGACCCAGTACTTC,CASSQDWVKETQYF
TRBJ2-3,NA,TRBV18,many,TGTGCCAGCTCACCAAGGGCAGATACGCAGTATTTT,CASSPRADTQYF
TRBJ1-5,NA,TRBV19,NA,TGTGCCAGTATGAGCGACTGGGGAGGAAATCAGCCCCAGCATTTT,CASMSDWGGNQPQHF
TRBJ2-3,NA,TRBV7-2,few,TGTGCCAGCAGGGGGCATGGCACAGATACGCAGTATTTT,CASRGHGTDTQYF
TRBJ1-1,TRBD1,TRBV15,NA,TGTGCCACCAGCAGAGACCGACAGGGCAGCACTGAAGCTTTCTTT,CATSRDRQGSTEAFF
TRBJ2-5,TRBD1,TRBV27,NA,TGTGCCAGCAGTTTCGACAGGGGTTTCCTGGAGACCCAGTACTTC,CASSFDRGFLETQYF
TRBJ1-1,NA,TRBV6-6,few,TGTGCCAGCAGCCCCAACAGTTACACTGAAGCTTTCTTT,CASSPNSYTEAFF
TRBJ1-5,TRBD1,TRBV4-1,few,TGCGCCAGCAGCCACGTCACCCCAGGGGGCCCTCAGCCCCAGCATTTT,CASSHVTPGGPQPQHF
TRBJ2-1,NA,TRBV5-1,few,TGCGCCAGCAGCCTCACGGACGGGAATGAGCAGTTCTTC,CASSLTDGNEQFF
TRBJ1-2,NA,TRBV4-1,few,TGCGCCAGCAGCCAGGCCCCAGCGGCGAACTATGGCTACACCTTC,CASSQAPAANYGYTF
TRBJ2-3,NA,TRBV29-1,many,TGCATCGTTGGGGACGATGGGACAGATACGCAGTATTTT,CIVGDDGTDTQYF
TRBJ2-2,NA,TRBV14,NA,TGTGCCAGCAGCACAGGGCCCGGGGAGCTGTTTTTT,CASSTGPGELFF
TRBJ1-2,NA,TRBV7-2,NA,TGTGCCAGCAGAATATGGACCGAGAACTATGGCTACACCTTC,CASRIWTENYGYTF
TRBJ1-1,NA,TRBV6-2/TRBV6-3,few,TGTGCCAGCAGTAAAGGGGCCGCTGAAGCTTTCTTT,CASSKGAAEAFF
TRBJ1-1,NA,TRBV20-1,NA,TGCAGTGCTAGAGATAGGGCAGGGTACACTGAAGCTTTCTTT,CSARDRAGYTEAFF
TRBJ1-6,NA,TRBV10-3,few,TGTGCCATCACCCCCAATTATAATTCACCCCTCCACTTT,CAITPNYNSPLHF
TRBJ2-7,TRBD2,TRBV7-2,few,TGTGCCAGCAGCTCCCCTAGCGGGAGGGCCCGGTACGAGCAGTACTTC,CASSSPSGRARYEQYF
TRBJ1-1,NA,TRBV20-1,many,TGCAGGCGTCAGGGGCCGGTTGAAGCTTTCTTT,CRRQGPVEAFF
TRBJ2-5,TRBD2,TRBV6-5,NA,TGTGCCAGCAGGCGCGGGGGGGCCGGAGAGACCCAGTACTTC,CASRRGGAGETQYF
TRBJ2-1,TRBD2,TRBV20-1,NA,TGCAGTGCTAGTGTTCCTGGCGGAACTAGCGATACCTACAATGAGCAGTTCTTC,CSASVPGGTSDTYNEQFF
TRBJ2-3,NA,TRBV2,few,TGTGCCAGCAGTGTCGTGGGAGTGGCAAGAGATACGCAGTATTTT,CASSVVGVARDTQYF
TRBJ1-4,TRBD1,TRBV4-2,many,TGTGCCAGCAGACGGGGACAGGGAAACGTAGAGACTCAGGAAAAACTGTTTTTT,CASRRGQGNVETQEKLFF
TRBJ2-5,NA,TRBV19,NA,TGTGCCAGTAGTTCTATTGGGGGAGAGACCCAGTACTTC,CASSSIGGETQYF
TRBJ1-5,NA,TRBV12-3/TRBV12-4,few,TGTGCCAGCAGTTTTAGCGGCAGTCAGCCCCAGCATTTT,CASSFSGSQPQHF
TRBJ2-3,NA,TRBV20-1,NA,TGCAGTGCTATTCGGGCAGACACAGATACGCAGTATTTT,CSAIRADTDTQYF
TRBJ2-7,NA,TRBV6-2/TRBV6-3,few,TGTGCCAGCAGTTACTTAAACGAGCAGTACTTC,CASSYLNEQYF
TRBJ1-5,NA,TRBV2,NA,TGTGCCAGCAGTGAAGGACAGGCTCAAAGGCCCCAGCATTTT,CASSEGQAQRPQHF
TRBJ2-7,TRBD2,TRBV4-2,NA,TGTGCCAGCAGCCAAGATTTTAGCGGGAACCTCTACGAGCAGTACTTC,CASSQDFSGNLYEQYF
TRBJ2-1,NA,TRBV7-6,many,TGTGCCACCTCCCCCGGAACAGAGATTTACAATGAGCAGTTCTTC,CATSPGTEIYNEQFF
TRBJ1-6,NA,TRBV25-1,NA,TGTGCCAGCAGTAGGGACCTCGATTCACCCCTCCACTTT,CASSRDLDSPLHF
TRBJ1-5,NA,TRBV20-1,NA,TGCAGTGGCAGGGATCTGGGCAATCAGCCCCAGCATTTT,CSGRDLGNQPQHF
TRBJ2-1,NA,TRBV14,NA,TGTGCCAGCAGCCAAGAAACAGTGGCAAATGAGCAGTTCTTC,CASSQETVANEQFF
TRBJ1-6,NA,TRBV6-2/TRBV6-3,many,TGTGCCAGCAGTTACCAAGACAGCGATGGGTCCTATAATTCACCCCTCCACTTT,CASSYQDSDGSYNSPLHF
TRBJ2-1,NA,TRBV12-5,NA,TGTGCTAGTGGTCGTGGTTGGGATGAGCAGTTCTTC,CASGRGWDEQFF
TRBJ1-6,NA,TRBV11-2,NA,TGTGCCAGCAGCTTTAGTAGTGATTCACCCCTCCACTTT,CASSFSSDSPLHF
TRBJ1-1,NA,TRBV28,NA,TGTGCCAGCAGCTCAAGGGGTTCCGTGACACGGATTGAAGCTTTCTTT,CASSSRGSVTRIEAFF
TRBJ1-6,NA,TRBV21-1,few,TGTGCCAGCAGCAGTTCGCCACATAATTCACCCCTCCACTTT,CASSSSPHNSPLHF
TRBJ1-6,NA,TRBV7-9,NA,TGTGCCAGCAGCCGCCAGGGGAGCTCCTATAATTCACCCCTCCACTTT,CASSRQGSSYNSPLHF
TRBJ1-1,TRBD1,TRBV11-2,many,TGTGCCAGCAGCACCAGACAGGGCCCTATGAACACTGAAGCTTTCTTT,CASSTRQGPMNTEAFF
TRBJ2-7,TRBD1,TRBV29-1,NA,TGCAGCGTCATACTAACAGGGGGATTCTACGAGCAGTACTTC,CSVILTGGFYEQYF
TRBJ2-7,NA,TRBV11-1,NA,TGTGCCAGCAGCTTATATCAGCCTAACGAGCAGTACTTC,CASSLYQPNEQYF
TRBJ2-5,NA,TRBV28,few,TGTGCCAGCAGTTTTAGGCAAGAGGGCCTGAAGACCCAGTACTTC,CASSFRQEGLKTQYF
TRBJ2-5,TRBD2,TRBV6-5,few,TGTGCCAGCAGTTACAGAGCGGGAGGCTTAGGAGAGACCCAGTACTTC,CASSYRAGGLGETQYF
TRBJ2-3,NA,TRBV5-8,many,TGTGCCAGCAGCTTGGGTCAGCCTAAGTACACAGATACGCAGTATTTT,CASSLGQPKYTDTQYF
TRBJ2-3,TRBD2,TRBV12-3/TRBV12-4,NA,TGTGCCAGCAGCCTACTAGCGGGAGACGCAGATACGCAGTATTTT,CASSLLAGDADTQYF
TRBJ2-6,NA,TRBV6-2/TRBV6-3,few,TGTGCCAGCAGTACAGGGTTAGTCGGGGCCAACGTCCTGACTTTC,CASSTGLVGANVLTF
TRBJ2-5,NA,TRBV10-2,many,TGCGCCACTGTAGAATCCCCCCAAGAGACCCAGTACTTC,CATVESPQETQYF
TRBJ2-7,NA,TRBV4-3,many,TGCGCCAGCAGCCAAGACAGGGCGGTCTCCTACGAGCAGTACTTC,CASSQDRAVSYEQYF
TRBJ1-2,NA,TRBV19,many,TGTGCCAGTAGTATTGGCCAGGCCGTCGGCTACACCTTC,CASSIGQAVGYTF